Below are 26 T cell receptor beta chains sequenced from a single sample in a study of cytomegalovirus exposure and HLA in healthy donors. Both 60 Vbeta primers and 13 Jbeta primers went into the PCR. TCRdb's copy holds only in-frame clones and misses some; the assay was immunoSEQ multiplex PCR. The sample includes about 100,000 clones, roughly 79% of them seen just once. Sequencing was carried out using PBMCs. Receptors originate from a woman aged 70 to 79 in good health and CMV-seropositive.

The chain is built from TRBV9 and TRBJ1-1; tentatively, D is TRBD1 (5 bases). The germline V gene encodes CDR1 SGDLS and CDR2 YYNGEE. There are 14 residues in the CDR3. Between the trimmed V and J ends, which lost 0 bases and 6 bases, there was a span of 12 bases. In DNA form, the CDR3 reads TGTGCCAGCAGCGTAGCAGCGGGGGGGGCTGAAGCTTTCTTT. Protein product: CASSVAAGGAEAFF.

This clone appeared once. The chain carries TRBV7-9 and TRBJ1-1, with 7 bases lining up with TRBD1. The germline CDR1 and CDR2 sequences are SEHNR and FQNEAQ (reference sequence). V dropped 0 bases and J dropped 5; count of bases not matched to a gene: 6. There are 15 residues in the CDR3. As DNA, the CDR3 is TGTGCCAGCAGCTTAGCGCCCGGCAGGGGGACTGAAGCTTTCTTT. Translation gives CASSLAPGRGTEAFF. The full variable domain, its missing parts supplied by reference TRBV7-9 and TRBJ1-1, is DTGVSQNPRHKITKRGQNVTFRCDPISEHNRLYWYRQTLGQGPEFLTYFQNEAQLEKSRLLSDRFSAERPKGSFSTLEIQRTEQGDSAMYLCASSLAPGRGTEAFFGQGTRLTVV.

The chain uses TRBV7-2 and TRBJ2-3; D may match TRBD1 or TRBD2 (6 bases each). Per the germline V gene, CDR1 is SGHTA and CDR2 is FQGNSA. V lost 11 bases and J lost 0, with 15 bases in between. The CDR3 is made up of 14 amino acids. DNA of the CDR3: TGTGCCGGGGGCTTAGCGGAGAGCACAGATACGCAGTATTTT. Protein product: CAGGLAESTDTQYF. The variable domain in full, with the rest retrieved from reference TRBV7-2 and TRBJ2-3, is GAGVSQSPSNKVTEKGKDVELRCDPISGHTALYWYRQSLGQGLEFLIYFQGNSAPDKSGLPSDRFSAERTGGSVSTLTIQRTQQEDSAVYLCAGGLAESTDTQYFGPGTRLTVL.

The chain has TRBV4-2 and TRBJ2-4; perhaps TRBD2 as D (6 bases). Germline assignment: CDR1 LGHNA and CDR2 YNFKEQ. Trimming shortened V by 0 bases and J by 12 bases, and 9 bases separated the two germline ends. CDR3 length: 12 residues. For the CDR3, the DNA is TGTGCCAGCAGCCAAGAACGCGGGGATCAGTACTTC. It is translated as CASSQERGDQYF.

V and J are TRBV15 and TRBJ2-3; no firm D call. The CDR3 contains 13 residues. The germline V and J ends were trimmed by 1 base and 8 bases, with 10 bases remaining between them. Germline V gene lookup returns CDR1 LNHNV and CDR2 YYDKDF (reference sequence). The CDR3 here is CATSRGAVGTQYF. CDR3 in DNA: TGTGCCACCAGCAGAGGTGCGGTAGGTACGCAGTATTTT.

V usage is TRBV28 and J usage is TRBJ2-1; 12 nucleotides line up with TRBD2. The CDR3 runs 15 residues. V lost 5 bases and J lost 5; bases outside the gene matches: 4. CDR1 is MDHEN and CDR2 is SYDVKM in the germline V gene. The CDR3 sequence is CASSLWTSGDNEQFF. The DNA for the CDR3 is TGTGCCAGCAGTCTGTGGACTAGCGGGGACAATGAGCAGTTCTTC.

This clone occurred once. This sequence joins TRBV2 and TRBJ1-3, with D possibly TRBD1 on 6 matching bases. Germline CDR1 is SNHLY and CDR2 is FYNNEI. The ends were cut back, 7 bases at V and 4 bases at J, with 11 bases in the middle. CDR3 length: 13 amino acids. CDR3 DNA: TGTGCCAGCACCCTACAGGGAGGAAACACCATATATTTT. It translates to CASTLQGGNTIYF.

In this sample, this clone turned up once. V usage is TRBV21-1 and J usage is TRBJ2-1; the tabulated D call, TRBD2, remains unverified against the DNA. TRBV21-1 is a pseudogene locus. The length of the CDR3 is 21 residues. The chain's CDR3 is CASSKGGPHLSSGGSYNEQFF. CDR3 nucleotide sequence: TGTGCCAGCAGCAAAGGAGGGCCACATTTATCGAGCGGGGGCTCCTACAATGAGCAGTTCTTC.

V and J are TRBV7-8 and TRBJ1-1; TRBD1 matches at 9 bases. After removal of 3 bases from V and 4 bases from J, the junction contained 9 bases not matched to a gene. CDR3 size: 16 residues. Germline loops: CDR1 SGHVS, CDR2 FQNEAQ. The CDR3 is CASSFRRDRVGTEAFF. The CDR3 nucleotides are TGTGCCAGCAGCTTCAGACGGGACAGGGTGGGCACTGAAGCTTTCTTT.

This sequence joins TRBV7-9 and TRBJ2-5; 7 nucleotides agree with TRBD2. The tail of the sequence fits TRBJ2-7 better, so the J call may be wrong. This CDR3 region has 16 residues. Per the germline V gene, CDR1 is SEHNR and CDR2 is FQNEAQ (reference sequence). The chain's CDR3 is CASSLAAGRGSYEQYF. As DNA, the CDR3 is TGTGCCAGCAGCTTAGCGGCGGGGCGGGGGTCCTACGAGCAGTACTTC.

This clone was counted once. This rearrangement joins TRBV19 to TRBJ2-3; D is ambiguous. The CDR3 is 15 amino acids. Germline V CDR1 and CDR2: LNHDA, SQIVND (reference sequence). Trimming pared 5 bases from V and 0 bases from J, leaving 12 bases between. The CDR3 DNA is TGTGCCAGTAGTCTCACAGCTCCTAGCACAGATACGCAGTATTTT. Its translation: CASSLTAPSTDTQYF.

V usage is TRBV4-3 and J usage is TRBJ2-3, with D possibly matching TRBD1 (5 bases). The germline gives CDR1 LGHNA, CDR2 YSLEER. V gave up 0 bases and J gave up 7 bases, with 14 bases separating them. The CDR3 sequence is 15 residues long. CDR3 DNA: TGCGCCAGCAGCCAAGATCGGAAGGGGCTCTATACGCAGTATTTT. Translation: CASSQDRKGLYTQYF.

This clone showed up just once. The CDR3 region has the DNA TGTGCCAGCAGCCAAAGAGACAATTCAGGTTCGGAGCAGTACTTC. Its protein product is CASSQRDNSGSEQYF. The V call is TRBV16, the J call TRBJ2-7; D is unresolved. Germline-derived CDR1 and CDR2 are KGHSY and FQNENV. Trimming took off 2 bases at V and 7 bases at J, with 18 bases between the two ends. The CDR3 length is 15 residues.

The gene calls are TRBV19 and TRBJ1-3; the D gene is possibly TRBD1 (5 bases). The CDR3 extends over 15 amino acids. V gave up 1 base and J gave up 2 bases, with 9 bases separating them. Germline V gives CDR1 LNHDA, CDR2 SQIVND (reference sequence). The CDR3 loop is CASSIGQGPGNTIYF. For the CDR3, the DNA is TGTGCCAGTAGTATAGGCCAGGGCCCTGGAAACACCATATATTTT.

The chain links TRBV7-2 to TRBJ1-2, with D possibly matching TRBD1 (6 bases). This CDR3 contains 14 residues. Trimming shortened V by 4 bases and J by 6 bases, and 15 bases separated the two germline ends. Germline V lookup: CDR1 SGHTA, CDR2 FQGNSA. In nucleotides, the CDR3 is TGTGCCAGCAGCTCACAAGGGGCAGGGGATGGCTACACCTTC. Translation gives CASSSQGAGDGYTF.

The rearrangement joins TRBV5-4 to TRBJ2-5; 10 bases line up with TRBD1. Trimming removed 3 bases from V and 2 bases from J; junction bases left unmatched: 1. This CDR3 spans 14 amino acids. Germline CDR1 SGHNT, CDR2 YYREEE (reference sequence). The CDR3 reads CASSWTGGQETQYF. Written as DNA, the CDR3 is TGTGCCAGCAGCTGGACAGGGGGGCAAGAGACCCAGTACTTC.

The chain uses TRBV2 and TRBJ1-4; D is uncertain. CDR1 SNHLY and CDR2 FYNNEI come from the germline V gene. CDR3 length: 16 residues. V was cut by 8 bases and J by 0 bases, with 16 bases left in between. The CDR3 DNA reads as TGTGCCAGCTCCTCCAGCGGTAGCCCAACTAATGAAAAACTGTTTTTT. It specifies CASSSSGSPTNEKLFF.

The chain links TRBV5-4 to TRBJ2-5, with D perhaps matching TRBD2 (6 bases). CDR1 is SGHNT and CDR2 is YYREEE in the germline V gene (reference sequence). V shed 3 bases and J shed 7 bases, with 16 bases lying between them. The CDR3 is 14 residues long. The CDR3 bases are TGTGCCAGCAGCTCGGGAGAGCGTGTAGGGACCCAGTACTTC. This translates into CASSSGERVGTQYF.

The V call is TRBV6-1, the J call TRBJ2-7; 9 bases are shared with TRBD2. Germline CDR1 reads MNHNS; CDR2 reads SASEGT. V was clipped by 1 base and J by 5 bases; unmatched bases: 9. CDR3 length: 16 amino acids. CDR3 nucleotide sequence: TGTGCCAGCAGTGAAGTTACGGCGGGAGGGCGGCACGAGCAGTACTTC. Translation gives CASSEVTAGGRHEQYF.

CDR3 nucleotides: TGTGCCAGCAGTACTCGACAGGGTGACGGCTACACCTTC. Translated, it gives CASSTRQGDGYTF. The gene calls are TRBV28 and TRBJ1-2, with 7 bases that match TRBD1. The J segment lost 8 bases and the V segment lost 5 bases, leaving 8 bases of the junction unmatched. This CDR3 spans 13 amino acids. The V gene's germline CDR1 is MDHEN and CDR2 SYDVKM.

This sequence joins TRBV19 and TRBJ2-7; tentatively, D is TRBD2 (6 bases). V lost 6 bases and J lost 7, with 19 bases in between. Germline CDR1 reads LNHDA; CDR2 reads SQIVND (reference sequence). The CDR3 is 14 amino acids. The CDR3 coding sequence is TGTGCCAGTAGCCCCCGGGCCCCGGGGGTAGAGCAGTACTTC. It encodes CASSPRAPGVEQYF.

The J gene is TRBJ2-1, the V gene TRBV7-8; the D is unclear. Germline V gives CDR1 SGHVS, CDR2 FQNEAQ. The CDR3 sequence is 15 residues long. V was clipped by 5 bases and J by 0 bases, with 11 bases between them. The CDR3 loop is CASSPRRSSYNEQFF. CDR3 in DNA: TGTGCCAGCAGCCCGCGAAGGAGCTCCTACAATGAGCAGTTCTTC.

The gene calls are TRBV15 and TRBJ1-2; D might be TRBD1 (6 bases). Deletions cut 1 base from V and 0 bases from J, with 21 bases between. Germline V lookup: CDR1 LNHNV, CDR2 YYDKDF (reference sequence). This CDR3 is 19 amino acids long. The CDR3 nucleotides are TGTGCCACCAGCAGAGCCGGGACATTAAAGAGCATAGCTAACTATGGCTACACCTTC. Translated, it gives CATSRAGTLKSIANYGYTF.

This rearrangement joins TRBV19 to TRBJ2-5; TRBD1 matches at 10 bases. Germline CDR1 is LNHDA and CDR2 is SQIVND (reference sequence). The CDR3 has 16 residues. V shed 4 bases and J 5 bases; nucleotides not matched to a gene: 10. CDR3 residues: CASSTLGQGLGETQYF. The DNA for the CDR3 is TGTGCCAGTAGTACCTTGGGACAGGGGCTTGGGGAGACCCAGTACTTC. The full variable domain, with the rest looked up from reference TRBV19 and TRBJ2-5, is DGGITQSPKYLFRKEGQNVTLSCEQNLNHDAMYWYRQDPGQGLRLIYYSQIVNDFQKGDIAEGYSVSREKKESFPLTVTSAQKNPTAFYLCASSTLGQGLGETQYFGPGTRLLVL.

The rearrangement uses TRBV7-8 and TRBJ2-5; 8 bases align to TRBD2. The CDR3 contains 18 residues. Germline CDR1 reads SGHVS; CDR2 reads FQNEAQ. The V and J ends lost 5 bases and 4 bases, in that order; junction bases with no gene match: 18. For the CDR3, the DNA is TGTGCCAGCAGCACCCCCCTGGGGAGGGCGGGAGGAGGAGAGACCCAGTACTTC. Amino acid sequence: CASSTPLGRAGGGETQYF. Drawing the rest from reference TRBV7-8 and TRBJ2-5, the complete variable domain is GAGVSQSPRYKVAKRGQDVALRCDPISGHVSLFWYQQALGQGPEFLTYFQNEAQLDKSGLPSDRFFAERPEGSVSTLKIQRTQQEDSAVYLCASSTPLGRAGGGETQYFGPGTRLLVL.

This chain joins TRBV6-6 and TRBJ2-1; 9 bases match TRBD2. The CDR3 loop spans 16 amino acids. V lost 7 bases, J lost 6 bases, and 13 bases stayed unmatched. The germline CDR1 and CDR2 sequences are MNHNY and SVGAGI (reference sequence). As DNA, the CDR3 is TGTGCCAGCACCCCGCTGGGGCTAGCGGGAAGCAATGAGCAGTTCTTC. Residues: CASTPLGLAGSNEQFF.